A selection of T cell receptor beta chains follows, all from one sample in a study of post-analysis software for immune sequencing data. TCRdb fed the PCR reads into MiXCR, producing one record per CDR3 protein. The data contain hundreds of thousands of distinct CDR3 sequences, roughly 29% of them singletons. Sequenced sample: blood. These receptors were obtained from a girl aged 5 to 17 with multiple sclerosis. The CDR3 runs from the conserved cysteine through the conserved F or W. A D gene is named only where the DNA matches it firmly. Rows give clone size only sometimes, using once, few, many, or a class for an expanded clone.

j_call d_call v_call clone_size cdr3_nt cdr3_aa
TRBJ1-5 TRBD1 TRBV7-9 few TGTGCCAGCAGCCCCGGACAGGGAAGTCAGCCCCAGCATTTT CASSPGQGSQPQHF
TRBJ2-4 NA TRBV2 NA TGTGCCAGCAGTGCAAGGGTTGGAGTCATTCAGTACTTC CASSARVGVIQYF
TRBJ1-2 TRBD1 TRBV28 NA TGTGCCAGCAGTTTTAAGCAGGGGGGTTATTTTGGCTACACCTTC CASSFKQGGYFGYTF
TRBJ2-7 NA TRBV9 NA TGTGCCAGCAGCGCCTCAGGCGGACACTACGAGCAGTACTTC CASSASGGHYEQYF
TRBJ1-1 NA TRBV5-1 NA TGCGCCAGCAGCTTGTCGAACGGAATAGGGGCTGAAGCTTTCTTT CASSLSNGIGAEAFF
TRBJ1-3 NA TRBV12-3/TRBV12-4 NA TGTGCCAGCAGTTTAGACGGACACTCTGGAAACACCATATATTTT CASSLDGHSGNTIYF
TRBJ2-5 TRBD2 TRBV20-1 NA TGCAGGGCAGAAGCGGGAGGGTTACAGACCCAGTACTTC CRAEAGGLQTQYF
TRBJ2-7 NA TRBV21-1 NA TGTGCCAGCAGCAGACAGGGACGTGATCGGGGGCTAGCGAACAACTACGAGCAGTACTTC CASSRQGRDRGLANNYEQYF
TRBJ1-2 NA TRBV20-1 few NA CRGGAGTAYGCTF
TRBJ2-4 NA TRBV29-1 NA TGCAGCGTTGCGGAGAGGGCGCTAGCCAAAAACATTCAGTACTTC CSVAERALAKNIQYF
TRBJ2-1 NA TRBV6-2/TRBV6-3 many TGTGCCAGCAACGGCCTAGCGAAATACAATGAGCAGTTCTTC CASNGLAKYNEQFF
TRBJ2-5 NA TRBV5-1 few TGCGCCAGCAGCTTGGTGGCCGACCCTGAGACCCAGTACTTC CASSLVADPETQYF
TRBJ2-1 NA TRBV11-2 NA TGTGCCAGCAGCTTAGGGGTAGCGGCAACGGTCTATGAGCAGTTCTTC CASSLGVAATVYEQFF
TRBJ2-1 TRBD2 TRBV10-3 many TGTGCCATCAGTGAGATGCTAGCGGGAGACAATGAGCAGTTCTTC CAISEMLAGDNEQFF
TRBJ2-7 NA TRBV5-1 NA TGCGCCAGCAGCCCTCGAACCCCCCTCGGGGCCTCCTACAATGAGCAGTACTTC CASSPRTPLGASYNEQYF
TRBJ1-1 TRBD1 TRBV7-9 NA TGTGCCAGCAGCTTAGCAGGACAGGGGGCTTCGAACACTGAAGCTTTCTTT CASSLAGQGASNTEAFF
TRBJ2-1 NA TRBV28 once TGTGCCAGCAGTTTCTCCGGGCGCTCCTACAATGAGCAGTTCTTC CASSFSGRSYNEQFF
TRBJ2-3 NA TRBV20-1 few TGCAGTGCTAGGCCGGGCCAAGTCCGCACAGATACGCAGTATTTT CSARPGQVRTDTQYF
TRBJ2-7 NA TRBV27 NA TGTGCCAGCCGTCCGGCAAGGGAATACGAGCAGTACTTC CASRPAREYEQYF
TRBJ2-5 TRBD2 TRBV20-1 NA TGCAGTGCTTCTGCCGGGACTAGCGCAATACAAGAGACCCAGTACTTC CSASAGTSAIQETQYF
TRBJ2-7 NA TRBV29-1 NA TGCAGCGTCTGGAGGTCGGGTGAGCAGTACTTC CSVWRSGEQYF
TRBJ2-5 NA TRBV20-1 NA TGCAGTGCGCCCCCGGGAGCGAGGCCGGAGACCCAGTACTTC CSAPPGARPETQYF
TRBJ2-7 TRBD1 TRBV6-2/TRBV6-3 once TGTGCCAGCAACGAACCGGGACAGTTCTACGAGCAGTACTTC CASNEPGQFYEQYF
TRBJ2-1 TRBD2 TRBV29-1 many TGCAGCGTTGGACTAGCGGGTTATTACAATGAGCAGTTCTTC CSVGLAGYYNEQFF
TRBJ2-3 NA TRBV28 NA TGTGCCAGCAGTTCCCTAGGTTACGGCACAGATACGCAGTATTTT CASSSLGYGTDTQYF
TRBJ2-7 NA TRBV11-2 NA TGTGCCAGCATTAACGAGGGCGGCTGGCTCGAGCAGTACTTC CASINEGGWLEQYF
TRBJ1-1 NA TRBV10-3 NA TGTGCCATCAGTGTGACCGGGTTGGGGAACACTGAAGCTTTCTTT CAISVTGLGNTEAFF
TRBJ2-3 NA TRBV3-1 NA TGTGCCAGCAGCCAAGCAAGGTCCACAGATACGCAGTATTTT CASSQARSTDTQYF
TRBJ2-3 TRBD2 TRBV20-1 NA TGCAGTGCTGGCCGGGCTAGCGGTAACACAGATACGCAGTATTTT CSAGRASGNTDTQYF
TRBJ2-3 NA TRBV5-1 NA TGCGCCAGCAGCTTGGAAAAGGTGTCGCTGGATACGCAGTATTTT CASSLEKVSLDTQYF
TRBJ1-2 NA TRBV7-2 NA TGTGCCGGCAAGCCCATCGGTGGAGCCACTATCTATGGCTACACCTTC CAGKPIGGATIYGYTF
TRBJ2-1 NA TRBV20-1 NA TGCAGTGCTAATCCGGGACGCCCCTCGTTCAATGAGCAGTTCTTC CSANPGRPSFNEQFF
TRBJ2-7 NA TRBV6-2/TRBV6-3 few TGTGCCAGCAGTTACTCGGCCCGCTACGAGCAGTACTTC CASSYSARYEQYF
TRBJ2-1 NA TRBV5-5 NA TGTGCCAGCAGCTTGCTAGAGTCTAGGTTCTTC CASSLLESRFF
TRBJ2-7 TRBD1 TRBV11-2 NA TGTGCCAGCAGCACCGGGACAGGGGGGAACTACGAGCAGTACTTC CASSTGTGGNYEQYF
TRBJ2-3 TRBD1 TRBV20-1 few TGCAGTCCAACAGGGGACAGGGGATCAGATACGCAGTATTTT CSPTGDRGSDTQYF
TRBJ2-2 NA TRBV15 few TGTGCCACCAGCCGCAACGCCGGGGAGCTGTTTTTT CATSRNAGELFF
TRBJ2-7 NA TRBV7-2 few TGTGCCAGCAGCTTGCGCCGTTTTGGGGGCTACGAGCAGTACTTC CASSLRRFGGYEQYF
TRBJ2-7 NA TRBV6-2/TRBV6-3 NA TGTGCCAGCAGTTACTCTGAAACAGCAGTCTACGAGCAGTACTTC CASSYSETAVYEQYF
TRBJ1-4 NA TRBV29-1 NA TGCAGCGTTGCGGTAACAGGGCCTAATGAAAAACTGTTTTTT CSVAVTGPNEKLFF
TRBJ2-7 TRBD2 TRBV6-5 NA TGTGCCAGCAGTCGGGGACTAGCGGGAGTCAATGAGCAGTACTTC CASSRGLAGVNEQYF
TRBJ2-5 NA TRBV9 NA TGTGCCAGCAGCGTAGTACCGGGACAAGAGACCCAGTACTTC CASSVVPGQETQYF
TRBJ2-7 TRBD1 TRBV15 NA TGTGCCACCAGCAGAGATCGGGGACAGGGAGTCTCCTACGAGCAGTACTTC CATSRDRGQGVSYEQYF
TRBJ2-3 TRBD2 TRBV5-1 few TGCGCCAGCAGCAAAGCGGGGGAAACGGCAGATACGCAGTATTTT CASSKAGETADTQYF
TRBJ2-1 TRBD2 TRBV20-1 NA TGCAGTGGAAGTGGTCGGCTAGCGGGAGGAGGCAATGAGCAGTTCTTC CSGSGRLAGGGNEQFF
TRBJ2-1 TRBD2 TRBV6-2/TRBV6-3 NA TGTGCCAGCAAGCAGCGGGAGGAGGAGCAGTTCTTC CASKQREEEQFF
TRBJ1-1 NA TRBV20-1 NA TGCAGTGCTGGAAAGACTCTATCCACTGAAGCTTTCTTT CSAGKTLSTEAFF
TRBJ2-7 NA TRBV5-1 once TGCGCCAGCAGCCCGGCCGGGATCACCGCACACGGTGAGCAGTACTTC CASSPAGITAHGEQYF
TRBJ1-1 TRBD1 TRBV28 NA TGTGCCAGCAGTCCACGCATTCAGGACAGGGGGCTTGCTGAAGCTTTCTTT CASSPRIQDRGLAEAFF
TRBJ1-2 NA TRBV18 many TGTGCCAGCTCACCACCGCAGGGCGGCTACACCTTC CASSPPQGGYTF
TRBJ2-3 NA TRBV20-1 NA TGCAGTGCTAGAGATCCAGACGATACGCAGTATTTT CSARDPDDTQYF
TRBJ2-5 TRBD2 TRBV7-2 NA TGTGCCAGCAGCCCCCGCGGGACTAGCATCACGAATGAGCAGTACTTC CASSPRGTSITNEQYF
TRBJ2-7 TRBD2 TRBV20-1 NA TGCAGTGCTAGACCGGGACTAGCGGGAGGGCTCTACGAGCAGTACTTC CSARPGLAGGLYEQYF
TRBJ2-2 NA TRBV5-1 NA TGCGCCAGCAGCTTGACCGTAGGCGGGGAGCTGTTTTTT CASSLTVGGELFF